This entry lists 20 T cell receptor beta chains sequenced from one sample in a study of T cells in Graves' hyperthyroidism and ophthalmopathy. RNA transcripts gave rise to amplified TCR beta CDR3 regions. TCR CDR3 underwent first-round RT-PCR with the HTBI primer set. MiXCR, applied by TCRdb to the multiplex PCR reads, yields one record per CDR3 protein. The repertoire includes 240,000 or so distinct CDR3 sequences, around 17% of them detected once, and around 30% sits in the top ten. The sequencing sample was made of blood. Source of these receptors: a woman under 30 with Graves' ophthalmopathy.

This chain links TRBV11-2 with TRBJ2-7; the D gene is possibly TRBD1 (5 bases). The V gene's germline CDR1 is SGHAT and CDR2 FQNNGV. The CDR3 consists of 14 residues. V gave up 5 bases and J gave up 4 bases, with 15 bases separating them. Here the CDR3 reads CASSRTGQGYEQYF. CDR3 nucleotide sequence: TGTGCCAGCAGCCGTACAGGCCAGGGATACGAGCAGTACTTC. Full variable domain (outside the CDR3, taken from reference TRBV11-2 and TRBJ2-7): EAGVAQSPRYKIIEKRQSVAFWCNPISGHATLYWYQQILGQGPKLLIQFQNNGVVDDSQLPKDRFSAERLKGVDSTLKIQPAKLEDSAVYLCASSRTGQGYEQYFGPGTRLTVT.

At least ten counts were recorded for this clonotype. The chain uses TRBV19 and TRBJ1-1; a weak D match, TRBD1 (5 bases). CDR3 length equals 13 residues. The germline CDR1 and CDR2 sequences are LNHDA and SQIVND (reference sequence). V was pared by 5 bases and J by 2 bases, with 9 bases between. CDR3 loop: CASSADINTEAFF. The CDR3 region has the DNA TGTGCCAGTAGTGCGGACATAAACACTGAAGCTTTCTTT.

The chain has TRBV4-3 and TRBJ2-2; TRBD2 matches 8 bases. The CDR3 is 17 residues long. V lost 0 bases and J lost 6; bases outside the gene matches: 9. CDR1 is LGHNA, CDR2 YSLEER, per germline. CDR3 loop: CASSQDRRAGVAGELFF. The CDR3 DNA sequence: TGCGCCAGCAGCCAAGATAGGCGAGCGGGAGTCGCCGGGGAGCTGTTTTTT.

About this clonotype itself: This may arise from a read error, as a much more abundant clone is one base away. CDR3 amino acids: CASSLPGRGYTF. CDR3 in DNA: TGTGCCAGCAGTTTACCAGGCCGTGGCTACACCTTC. V and J are TRBV12-3 or TRBV12-4 and TRBJ1-2; D is unclear. Trimming stripped 2 bases from V and 7 bases from J, with 8 bases between. The CDR3 consists of 12 residues.

The table lists this clonotype with many counts. The chain carries TRBV7-2 and TRBJ2-5, with D perhaps being TRBD1 or TRBD2 (5 bases each). Trimming took off 4 bases at V and 6 bases at J, with 18 bases between the two ends. CDR1 and CDR2 (germline): SGHTA, FQGNSA. CDR3 size: 15 residues. Here the CDR3 reads CASSSGLLSTKTQYF. CDR3 nucleotide sequence: TGTGCCAGCAGCTCGGGGCTGTTGAGCACGAAGACCCAGTACTTC.

Comments on this clonotype: This could be a read error, since a much larger clone is one nucleotide away. The chain combines TRBV19 with TRBJ1-2; possibly TRBD1 for D (6 bases). Germline assignment: CDR1 LNHDA and CDR2 SQIVND (reference sequence). CDR3 length: 15 residues. The V end was cut by 3 bases, the J end by 4 bases, with 15 bases between. In DNA form, the CDR3 reads TGTGCCAGTAGTATCCAACTAGACAGGAGCTATGGCTACACCTTC. Protein sequence: CASSIQLDRSYGYTF. Drawing the rest from reference TRBV19 and TRBJ1-2, the complete variable domain is DGGITQSPKYLFRKEGQNVTLSCEQNLNHDAMYWYRQDPGQGLRLIYYSQIVNDFQKGDIAEGYSVSREKKESFPLTVTSAQKNPTAFYLCASSIQLDRSYGYTFGSGTRLTVV.

This clonotype was observed many times. The V gene is TRBV5-1, the J gene TRBJ1-1; no reliable D call. Germline CDR1 reads SGHRS; CDR2 reads YFSETQ. CDR3 length: 15 residues. Trimming removed 2 bases from V and 4 bases from J, with 15 bases in between. CDR3 sequence reads: CASSFRTQPGTEAFF. The CDR3 DNA reads as TGCGCCAGCAGCTTTCGGACTCAACCGGGCACTGAAGCTTTCTTT.

This clonotype was recorded at least ten times. This chain joins TRBV11-2 and TRBJ1-1; D ambiguous. The germline V and J ends were trimmed by 10 bases and 1 base, with 7 bases remaining between them. In germline, CDR1 is SGHAT, CDR2 FQNNGV. The CDR3 is 11 residues long. CDR3 sequence (DNA): TGTGCCATCCGGGGGAACACTGAAGCTTTCTTT. This sequence encodes CAIRGNTEAFF.

This clonotype was counted ten times or more. The chain is built from TRBV6-1 and TRBJ2-1; the match to TRBD1 covers 9 bases. V was clipped by 3 bases and J by 8 bases; unmatched bases: 5. The CDR3 runs to 14 residues. Germline V gives CDR1 MNHNS, CDR2 SASEGT. The CDR3 loop is CASSDWTGEYEQFF. Written as DNA, the CDR3 is TGTGCCAGCAGTGACTGGACAGGGGAGTATGAGCAGTTCTTC.

In its sample, this clonotype was seen many times. The V call is TRBV5-8, the J call TRBJ2-7; unclear D gene. Trimming cost V 3 bases and J 7 bases, with 5 bases left between them. Germline V gene lookup returns CDR1 SGHTS and CDR2 YDEGEE. The CDR3 contains 10 residues. Here the CDR3 DNA reads TGTGCCAGCAGCTACCTGGAGCAGTACTTC. It encodes CASSYLEQYF. The variable domain in full, with the rest retrieved from reference TRBV5-8 and TRBJ2-7, is EAGVTQSPTHLIKTRGQQATLRCSPISGHTSVYWYQQALGLGLQFLLWYDEGEERNRGNFPPRFSGRQFPNYSSELNVNALELEDSALYLCASSYLEQYFGPGTRLTVT.

The chain joins TRBV29-1 to TRBJ2-1, with 16 bases aligning to TRBD2. The germline V gene encodes CDR1 SQVTM and CDR2 ANQGSEA. The CDR3 is 17 amino acids. Unmatched junction bases numbered 14, after V lost 6 bases and J lost 9 bases. DNA of the CDR3: TGCAGCGTCTCCTACCCCGGGACTAGCGGGAGGGCCCTTGAGCAGTTCTTC. This gives the protein CSVSYPGTSGRALEQFF.

This clonotype was seen at least ten times. The chain has TRBV20-1 and TRBJ2-1, with TRBD2 matching over 13 bases. V was pared by 6 bases and J by 13 bases, with 6 bases of the junction left unmatched. The CDR3 sequence is 12 residues long. Germline values: CDR1 DFQATT, CDR2 SNEGSKA (reference sequence). In nucleotides, the CDR3 is TGCAGTGCCAGACTAGCGGGAGGAATCCAGTTCTTC. Translated, it gives CSARLAGGIQFF.

The sample holds many counts of this clonotype. The chain joins TRBV5-1 to TRBJ2-7, with a possible D match to TRBD1 (6 bases). Trimming pared 4 bases from V and 5 bases from J, leaving 16 bases between. Germline V gene lookup returns CDR1 SGHRS and CDR2 YFSETQ. This CDR3 has 14 residues. In DNA form, the CDR3 reads TGCGCCAGCAGCGCAGTTGGGGGCAGGGACGAGCAGTACTTC. Protein sequence: CASSAVGGRDEQYF.

This clonotype was observed many times. The rearrangement joins TRBV5-8 to TRBJ2-2, with D perhaps matching TRBD2 (6 bases). Trimming pared 0 bases from V and 6 bases from J, leaving 15 bases between. CDR1 is SGHTS and CDR2 is YDEGEE in the germline V gene. The CDR3 extends over 16 amino acids. In DNA form, the CDR3 reads TGTGCCAGCAGCTTGGGCGGGACCGCCGCGGCCGGGGAGCTGTTTTTT. Its protein product is CASSLGGTAAAGELFF.

This clonotype came up many times. The V call is TRBV12-3 or TRBV12-4, the J call TRBJ2-2; 8 nucleotides match TRBD1. Unmatched junction bases numbered 14, after V lost 7 bases and J lost 1 base. This CDR3 comprises 18 residues. Written as DNA, the CDR3 is TGTGCCAGCACCGGAGGACAGGGCCGTCCCGGGAACACCGGGGAGCTGTTTTTT. Its protein is CASTGGQGRPGNTGELFF.

This clonotype appeared many times. The gene calls are TRBV12-3 or TRBV12-4 and TRBJ1-1; D is unresolved. The CDR3 is 17 residues long. Trimming left V 4 bases short and J 2 bases short, with 20 bases between. CDR3 in amino acids: CASSSSGSRPPNTEAFF. For the CDR3, the DNA is TGTGCCAGCAGTTCCTCCGGGAGCCGGCCCCCCAACACTGAAGCTTTCTTT.

This clonotype was seen repeatedly, ten times or more. The chain links TRBV20-1 to TRBJ1-5, with D unclear. The V and J ends lost 0 bases and 6 bases respectively, with 12 bases between them. The germline CDR1 and CDR2 sequences are DFQATT and SNEGSKA (reference sequence). This CDR3 is 14 amino acids long. The CDR3: CSARDKGNSQPQHF. In DNA, the CDR3 is TGCAGTGCTAGAGATAAGGGTAATAGTCAGCCCCAGCATTTT.

In its sample, this clonotype was seen many times. The chain joins TRBV3-1 to TRBJ2-3, with 8 positions matching TRBD2. Per the germline V gene, CDR1 is LGHDT and CDR2 is YNNKEL (reference sequence). This CDR3 has 14 amino acids. J was trimmed by 1 base and V by 3 bases; bases with no gene match: 0. CDR3 coding DNA: TGTGCCAGCAGCCAGCGGGGGGGCACAGATACGCAGTATTTT. Amino acids: CASSQRGGTDTQYF.

This clonotype was seen at least ten times. The CDR3 DNA follows: TGTGCCAGCAAAACAGACAGGGTTTCAACAGAGACCCAGTACTTC. As protein: CASKTDRVSTETQYF. The rearrangement uses TRBV27 and TRBJ2-5, with TRBD1 matching 7 bases. Germline trimming cut 7 bases from V and 4 bases from J; bases unmatched to any gene: 12. The CDR3 runs to 15 residues. Germline CDR1 and CDR2: MNHEY and SMNVEV (reference sequence).

This clonotype was detected many times. The rearrangement joins TRBV6-1 to TRBJ2-5, with 7 bases identical to TRBD1. There are 13 residues in the CDR3. V lost 5 bases and J lost 2; bases outside the gene matches: 2. CDR1 MNHNS and CDR2 SASEGT come from the germline V gene. The CDR3: CASSTDRQETQYF. CDR3 in DNA: TGTGCCAGCAGTACGGACAGGCAAGAGACCCAGTACTTC.